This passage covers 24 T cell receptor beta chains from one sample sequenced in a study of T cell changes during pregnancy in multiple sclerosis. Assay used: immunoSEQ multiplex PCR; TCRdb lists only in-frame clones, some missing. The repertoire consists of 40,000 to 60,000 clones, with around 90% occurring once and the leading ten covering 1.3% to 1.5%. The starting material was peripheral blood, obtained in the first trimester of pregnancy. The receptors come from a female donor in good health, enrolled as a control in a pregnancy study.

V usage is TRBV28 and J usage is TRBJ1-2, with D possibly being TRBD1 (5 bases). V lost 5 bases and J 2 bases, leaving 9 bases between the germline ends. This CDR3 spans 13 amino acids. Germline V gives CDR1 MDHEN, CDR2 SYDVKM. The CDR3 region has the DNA TGTGCCAGCAGTCGGAGGGGAAACTATGGCTACACCTTC. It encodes CASSRRGNYGYTF.

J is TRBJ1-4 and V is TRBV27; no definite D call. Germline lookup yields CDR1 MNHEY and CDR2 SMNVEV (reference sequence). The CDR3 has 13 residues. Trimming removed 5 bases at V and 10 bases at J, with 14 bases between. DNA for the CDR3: TGTGCCAGCAGTCCCAACAATGGAGGAAAACTGTTTTTT. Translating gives CASSPNNGGKLFF.

CDR3 nucleotides: TGTGCCAGCAGACCTCGGACTTACGGGGAGCTGTTTTTT. Translation: CASRPRTYGELFF. The chain recombines TRBV6-6 with TRBJ2-2, with D maybe TRBD2 (5 bases). CDR1 is MNHNY, CDR2 SVGAGI, per germline (reference sequence). The CDR3 is 13 residues long. V dropped 6 bases and J dropped 7 bases, with 12 bases sitting between them.

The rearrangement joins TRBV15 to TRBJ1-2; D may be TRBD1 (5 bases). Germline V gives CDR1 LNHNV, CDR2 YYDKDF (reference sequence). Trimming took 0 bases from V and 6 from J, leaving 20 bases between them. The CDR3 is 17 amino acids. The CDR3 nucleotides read TGTGCCACCAGCAGAGATCTTCGGCGGGGCGGTGTGGATGGCTACACCTTC. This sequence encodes CATSRDLRRGGVDGYTF.

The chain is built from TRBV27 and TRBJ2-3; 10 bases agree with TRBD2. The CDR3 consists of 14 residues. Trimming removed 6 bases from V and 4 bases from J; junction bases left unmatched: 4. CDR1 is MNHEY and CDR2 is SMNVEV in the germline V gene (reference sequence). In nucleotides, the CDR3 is TGTGCCAGCAGGCGAGCGGGAGGGGCAGATACGCAGTATTTT. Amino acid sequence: CASRRAGGADTQYF.

CDR3 residues: CASSYSTTGANVLTF. CDR3 nucleotides: TGTGCCAGCAGTTACTCAACAACTGGGGCCAACGTCCTGACTTTC. V usage is TRBV6-5 and J usage is TRBJ2-6; D remains ambiguous. Between the trimmed V and J ends, which lost 0 bases and 2 bases, there was a span of 5 bases. Looked up from germline, CDR1 is MNHEY and CDR2 is SVGAGI. The CDR3 has 15 residues.

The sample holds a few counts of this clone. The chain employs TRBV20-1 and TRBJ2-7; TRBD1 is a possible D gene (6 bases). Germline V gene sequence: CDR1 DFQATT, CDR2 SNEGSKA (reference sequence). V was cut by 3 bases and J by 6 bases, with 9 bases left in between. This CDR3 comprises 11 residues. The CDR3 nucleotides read TGCAGTGCTAGGAAAGGGGGCGAGCAGTACTTC. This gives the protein CSARKGGEQYF.

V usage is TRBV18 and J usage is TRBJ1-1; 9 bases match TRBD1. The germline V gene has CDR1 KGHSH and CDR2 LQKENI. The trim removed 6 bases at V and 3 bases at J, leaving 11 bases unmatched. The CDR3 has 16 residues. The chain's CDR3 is CASSPGTGIVDTEAFF. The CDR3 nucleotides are TGTGCCAGCTCCCCCGGGACAGGGATCGTGGACACTGAAGCTTTCTTT. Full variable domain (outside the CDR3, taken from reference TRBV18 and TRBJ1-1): NAGVMQNPRHLVRRRGQEARLRCSPMKGHSHVYWYRQLPEEGLKFMVYLQKENIIDESGMPKERFSAEFPKEGPSILRIQQVVRGDSAAYFCASSPGTGIVDTEAFFGQGTRLTVV.

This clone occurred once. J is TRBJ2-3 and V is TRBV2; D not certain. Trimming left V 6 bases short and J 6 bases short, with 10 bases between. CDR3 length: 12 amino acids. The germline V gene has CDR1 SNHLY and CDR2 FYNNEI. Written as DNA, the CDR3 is TGTGCCAGCAGCATTAGTCCGGATACGCAGTATTTT. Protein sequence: CASSISPDTQYF.

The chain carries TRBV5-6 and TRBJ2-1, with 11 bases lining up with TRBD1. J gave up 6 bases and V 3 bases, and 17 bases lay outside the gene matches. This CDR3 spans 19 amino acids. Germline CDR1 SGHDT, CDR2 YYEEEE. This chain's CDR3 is CASSSSRTGGVGFSNEQFF. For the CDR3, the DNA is TGTGCCAGCAGCTCTTCGAGGACAGGGGGCGTGGGTTTCAGCAATGAGCAGTTCTTC.

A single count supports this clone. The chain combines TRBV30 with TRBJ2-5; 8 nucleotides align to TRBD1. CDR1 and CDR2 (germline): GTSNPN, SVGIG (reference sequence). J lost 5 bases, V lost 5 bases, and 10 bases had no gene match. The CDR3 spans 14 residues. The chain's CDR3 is CAWSLQGGWETQYF. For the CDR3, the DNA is TGTGCCTGGTCTCTACAGGGGGGATGGGAGACCCAGTACTTC.

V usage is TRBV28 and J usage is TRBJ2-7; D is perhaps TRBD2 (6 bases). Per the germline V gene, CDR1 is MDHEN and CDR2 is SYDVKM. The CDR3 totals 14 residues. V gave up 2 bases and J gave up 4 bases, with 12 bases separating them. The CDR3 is CASSLPSGEYEQYF. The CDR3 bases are TGTGCCAGCAGTTTACCGTCGGGGGAGTACGAGCAGTACTTC.

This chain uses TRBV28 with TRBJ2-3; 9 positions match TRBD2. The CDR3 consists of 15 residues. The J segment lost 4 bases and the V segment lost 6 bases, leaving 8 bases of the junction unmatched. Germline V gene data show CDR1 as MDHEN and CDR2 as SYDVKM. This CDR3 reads CASRTNSGSADTQYF. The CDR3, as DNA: TGTGCCAGCAGGACTAATAGCGGGAGTGCAGATACGCAGTATTTT.

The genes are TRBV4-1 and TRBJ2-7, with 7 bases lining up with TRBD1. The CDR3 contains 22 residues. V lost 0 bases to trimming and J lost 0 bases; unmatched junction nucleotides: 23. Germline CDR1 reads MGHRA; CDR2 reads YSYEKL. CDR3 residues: CASSQDLTLSGTVTTYSYEQYF. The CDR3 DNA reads TGCGCCAGCAGCCAAGATCTGACCCTTTCCGGGACAGTCACGACTTACTCCTACGAGCAGTACTTC.

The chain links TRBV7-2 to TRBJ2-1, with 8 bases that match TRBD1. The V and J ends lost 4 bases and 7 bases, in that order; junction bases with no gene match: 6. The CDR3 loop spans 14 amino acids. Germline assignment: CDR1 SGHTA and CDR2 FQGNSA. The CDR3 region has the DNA TGTGCCAGCAGCTCAGGGACAGGCGGTAATGAGCAGTTCTTC. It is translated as CASSSGTGGNEQFF.

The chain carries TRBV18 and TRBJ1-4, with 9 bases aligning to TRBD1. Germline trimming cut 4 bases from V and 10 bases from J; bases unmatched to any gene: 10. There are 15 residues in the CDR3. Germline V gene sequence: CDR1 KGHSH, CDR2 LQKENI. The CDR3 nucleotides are TGTGCCAGCTCACTTGACCCGGGACAGGGAGGAAAACTGTTTTTT. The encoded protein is CASSLDPGQGGKLFF.

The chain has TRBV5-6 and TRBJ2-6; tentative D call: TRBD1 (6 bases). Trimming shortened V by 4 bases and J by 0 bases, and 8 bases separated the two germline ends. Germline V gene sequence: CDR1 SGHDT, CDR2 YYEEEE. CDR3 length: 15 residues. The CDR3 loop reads CASSAQGSGANVLTF. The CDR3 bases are TGTGCCAGCAGCGCACAGGGCTCTGGGGCCAACGTCCTGACTTTC.

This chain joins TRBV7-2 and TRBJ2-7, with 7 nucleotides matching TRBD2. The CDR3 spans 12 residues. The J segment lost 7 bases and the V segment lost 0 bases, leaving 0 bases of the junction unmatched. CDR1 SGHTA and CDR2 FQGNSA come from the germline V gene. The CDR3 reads CASSLAGGEQYF. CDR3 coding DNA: TGTGCCAGCAGCTTAGCGGGGGGGGAGCAGTACTTC.

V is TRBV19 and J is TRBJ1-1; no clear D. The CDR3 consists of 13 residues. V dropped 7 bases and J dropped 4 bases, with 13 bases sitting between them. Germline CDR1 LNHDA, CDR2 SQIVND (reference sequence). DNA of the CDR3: TGTGCCAGTAATGAGGGATGGGGCACTGAAGCTTTCTTT. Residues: CASNEGWGTEAFF.

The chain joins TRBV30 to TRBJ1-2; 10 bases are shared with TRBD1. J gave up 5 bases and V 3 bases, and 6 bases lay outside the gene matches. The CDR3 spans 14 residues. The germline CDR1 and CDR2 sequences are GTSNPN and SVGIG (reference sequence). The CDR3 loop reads CAWRKDRGRYGYTF. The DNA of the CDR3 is TGTGCCTGGAGGAAGGACAGGGGGAGGTATGGCTACACCTTC.

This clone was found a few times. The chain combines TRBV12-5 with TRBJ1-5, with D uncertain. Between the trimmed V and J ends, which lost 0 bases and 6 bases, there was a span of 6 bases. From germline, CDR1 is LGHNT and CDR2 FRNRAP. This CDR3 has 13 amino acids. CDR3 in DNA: TGTGCTAGTGGTTTGGTCCTAACTCAGCCCCAGCATTTT. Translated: CASGLVLTQPQHF.

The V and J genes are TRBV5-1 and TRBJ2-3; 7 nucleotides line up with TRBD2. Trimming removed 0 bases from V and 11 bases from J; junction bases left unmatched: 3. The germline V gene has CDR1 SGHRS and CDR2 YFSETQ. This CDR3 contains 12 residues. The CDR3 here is CASSLERGEQYF. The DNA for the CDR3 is TGCGCCAGCAGCTTGGAACGGGGGGAGCAGTATTTT.

CDR3 region: CASIVTGGLGYEQYF. In DNA, the CDR3 is TGTGCCAGCATAGTGACGGGGGGGCTGGGATACGAGCAGTACTTC. The chain employs TRBV6-1 and TRBJ2-7, with TRBD2 matching 8 bases. CDR1 and CDR2 from the germline V gene are MNHNS and SASEGT. V gave up 7 bases and J gave up 4 bases; unmatched junction bases: 12. The CDR3 contains 15 residues.

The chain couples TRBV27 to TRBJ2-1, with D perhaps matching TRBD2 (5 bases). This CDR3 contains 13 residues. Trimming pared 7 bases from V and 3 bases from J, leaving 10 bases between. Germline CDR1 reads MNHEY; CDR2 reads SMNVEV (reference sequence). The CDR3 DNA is TGTGCCAGCAAGGCCGGGGACTACAATGAGCAGTTCTTC. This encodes CASKAGDYNEQFF.